These T cell receptor beta chains were read from a single sample in a study of cytomegalovirus exposure and HLA in healthy donors. The assay was immunoSEQ multiplex PCR, and TCRdb's table has in-frame clones only and misses some. The data contain about 180,000 clones, around 82% of them singletons. Input material: PBMCs. The receptors were sampled from a woman aged 25 to 39 in good health and CMV-seropositive. Both conserved end residues are part of each CDR3. A D gene is named only where the DNA matches it firmly. Size is omitted from some rows. Given values are once, few, many or a class for expanded clones.

V gene,J gene,clone size,D gene,CDR3 protein,CDR3 DNA
TRBV27,TRBJ1-1,-,-,CASSLGGPRRTEAFF,TGTGCCAGCAGTTTGGGAGGACCCCGGAGAACTGAAGCTTTCTTT
TRBV19,TRBJ1-1,-,-,CASSIFRMNTEAFF,TGTGCCAGTAGTATTTTCAGAATGAACACTGAAGCTTTCTTT
TRBV4-3,TRBJ2-1,-,TRBD1,CASSPRTGDNEQFF,TGCGCCAGCAGCCCCCGGACAGGGGACAATGAGCAGTTCTTC
TRBV5-1,TRBJ2-2,-,TRBD1,CASSPISYGTGSVF,TGCGCCAGCAGCCCGATAAGTTACGGGACAGGAAGTGTTTTT
TRBV7-3,TRBJ1-2,-,-,CASSLGPQGGYGYTF,TGTGCCAGCAGCTTAGGTCCACAGGGTGGCTATGGCTACACCTTC
TRBV7-3,TRBJ2-2,-,TRBD1,CASSARRDRGNTGELFF,TGTGCCAGCAGCGCCCGCCGGGACAGGGGAAACACCGGGGAGCTGTTTTTT
TRBV19,TRBJ1-6,-,-,CASSIVGRSSYNSPLHF,TGTGCCAGTAGTATCGTAGGAAGGAGCTCCTATAATTCACCCCTCCACTTT
TRBV7-2,TRBJ2-2,-,-,CASSLRLTTGELFF,TGTGCCAGCAGCTTAAGGCTGACAACCGGGGAGCTGTTTTTT
TRBV7-6,TRBJ1-6,-,-,CASSREGYTSPLHF,TGTGCCAGCAGCCGGGAGGGCTATACTTCACCCCTCCACTTT
TRBV9,TRBJ2-2,-,-,CASNERGSSSGELFF,TGTGCCAGCAACGAAAGAGGATCGAGCTCCGGGGAGCTGTTTTTT
TRBV5-4,TRBJ2-4,once,-,CASSLKRETKNIQYF,TGTGCCAGCAGCCTTAAGAGGGAAACTAAAAACATTCAGTACTTC
TRBV25-1,TRBJ1-1,many,-,CASSDPRGERNTEAFF,TGTGCCAGCAGTGACCCTCGGGGAGAAAGGAACACTGAAGCTTTCTTT
TRBV18,TRBJ1-2,-,-,CASSPEAGYGYTF,TGTGCCAGCTCACCCGAGGCGGGCTATGGCTACACCTTC
TRBV6-1,TRBJ1-2,-,TRBD1,CASRETGEDGYTF,TGTGCCAGCAGAGAAACAGGGGAGGATGGCTACACCTTC
TRBV9,TRBJ1-3,-,-,CASSGVTRQTHSGNTIYF,TGTGCCAGCAGCGGAGTAACCCGACAGACACACTCTGGAAACACCATATATTTT
TRBV7-6,TRBJ2-7,-,-,CASSLVAGKPYEQYF,TGTGCCAGCAGCTTAGTTGCAGGGAAACCCTACGAGCAGTACTTC
TRBV2,TRBJ2-6,few,-,CASTLALGANVLTF,TGTGCCAGCACACTAGCACTCGGGGCCAACGTCCTGACTTTC
TRBV9,TRBJ2-2,-,TRBD2,CASKGGGGATGELFF,TGTGCCAGCAAGGGCGGCGGGGGGGCTACCGGGGAGCTGTTTTTT
TRBV6-5,TRBJ2-7,-,TRBD2,CASSPSGGQTYEQYF,TGTGCCAGCAGCCCTAGCGGGGGGCAAACCTACGAGCAGTACTTC
TRBV5-1,TRBJ2-5,-,-,CASSGQGQETQYF,TGCGCCAGCAGCGGGCAGGGTCAAGAGACCCAGTACTTC
TRBV5-1,TRBJ1-6,-,TRBD1,CASSYAGTVNDSPLHF,TGCGCCAGCAGCTATGCCGGGACAGTCAACGATTCACCCCTCCACTTT
TRBV6-5,TRBJ2-5,once,TRBD1,CASSLQGVKETQYF,TGTGCCAGCAGTCTCCAGGGGGTTAAAGAGACCCAGTACTTC
TRBV7-2,TRBJ2-1,-,TRBD2,CASSTAGTSYEQFF,TGTGCCAGCAGCACTGCTGGGACTAGCTATGAGCAGTTCTTC
TRBV6-5,TRBJ1-2,-,TRBD1,CASRQGQGTYGYTF,TGTGCCAGCAGGCAGGGACAGGGGACCTATGGCTACACCTTC
TRBV28,TRBJ1-3,-,TRBD1,CASSLGTGPGNTIYF,TGTGCCAGCAGTTTAGGGACAGGTCCTGGAAACACCATATATTTT
TRBV7-8,TRBJ1-4,-,-,CASSLGNRETSRLFF,TGTGCCAGCAGCTTAGGTAACAGGGAGACCTCTAGACTGTTTTTT
TRBV19,TRBJ1-4,few,TRBD1,CASRTGTGNEKLFF,TGTGCCAGTAGGACCGGGACAGGCAATGAAAAACTGTTTTTT
TRBV10-2,TRBJ2-2,-,TRBD2,CASSASSGGATGELFF,TGCGCCAGCAGTGCCTCTAGCGGGGGGGCCACCGGGGAGCTGTTTTTT
TRBV30,TRBJ2-1,-,TRBD2,CALAGDRDNEQFF,TGTGCCTTGGCGGGGGATAGAGACAATGAGCAGTTCTTC
TRBV7-9,TRBJ2-7,few,-,CASSFRNNYEQYF,TGTGCCAGCAGCTTTCGCAACAACTACGAGCAGTACTTC
TRBV7-3,TRBJ2-3,-,-,CASSLGNRATDTQYF,TGTGCCAGCAGCTTAGGTAACAGGGCAACAGATACGCAGTATTTT
TRBV4-2,TRBJ1-3,once,TRBD1,CASSQEVTGSSGNTIYF,TGTGCCAGCAGCCAAGAGGTGACAGGGAGCTCTGGAAACACCATATATTTT
TRBV6-5,TRBJ2-2,-,TRBD1,CASSFPRGRGTGELFF,TGTGCCAGCAGTTTCCCCAGGGGGCGAGGGACCGGGGAGCTGTTTTTT
TRBV5-8,TRBJ2-7,-,-,CAIPSGEQYF,TGTGCCATCCCCAGCGGAGAGCAGTACTTC
TRBV2,TRBJ1-1,many,TRBD1,CASSEDRGRTEAFF,TGTGCCAGCAGTGAAGACAGGGGGCGGACTGAAGCTTTCTTT
TRBV28,TRBJ1-4,-,-,CASSLGGATNEKLFF,TGTGCCAGCAGTTTAGGGGGGGCGACTAATGAAAAACTGTTTTTT
TRBV4-3,TRBJ1-2,-,-,CASSQTTPAGNYGYTF,TGCGCCAGCAGCCAAACCACCCCGGCGGGGAACTATGGCTACACCTTC
TRBV5-4,TRBJ2-1,once,-,CASSPPGRDEQFF,TGTGCCAGCAGCCCCCCCGGCCGGGATGAGCAGTTCTTC
TRBV5-1,TRBJ2-1,-,TRBD2,CASSLATSGGAYNEQFF,TGCGCCAGCAGCTTGGCGACTAGCGGGGGGGCATACAATGAGCAGTTCTTC
TRBV6-6,TRBJ2-1,-,TRBD2,CASSYYSGGPYNEQFF,TGTGCCAGCAGTTACTATAGCGGGGGGCCCTACAATGAGCAGTTCTTC
TRBV28,TRBJ1-2,-,-,CASSSAGVVAYGYTF,TGTGCCAGCAGTTCGGCAGGGGTAGTGGCCTATGGCTACACCTTC
TRBV2,TRBJ1-5,-,-,CASSERGYSNQPQHF,TGTGCCAGCAGTGAAAGGGGTTATAGCAATCAGCCCCAGCATTTT
TRBV30,TRBJ1-5,-,TRBD1,CAWSGQGIQPQHF,TGTGCCTGGAGCGGACAGGGAATTCAGCCCCAGCATTTT
TRBV1,TRBJ1-5,-,-,CTSSHGLDQGWGGQPQHF,TGCACCAGCAGCCACGGGTTGGATCAGGGATGGGGTGGTCAGCCCCAGCATTTT
TRBV30,TRBJ1-2,-,-,CAWSPGRYGYTF,TGTGCCTGGAGCCCAGGGCGTTATGGCTACACCTTC